This paragraph covers one T cell receptor (beta chain) sequence. The data were taken from a study of blood T cell repertoires in COVID-19. The protocol was immunoSEQ multiplex PCR, while the TCRdb copy is restricted to in-frame clones and leaves out a portion. The repertoire consists of 450,000 or so clones, with 80% to 90% occurring once and the leading ten covering 0.7% to 0.85%. V lost 5 bases to trimming and J lost 1 base, with 15 bases between them. The CDR3 runs 15 residues. In germline, CDR1 is SGHRS, CDR2 YFSETQ. This chain joins TRBV5-1 and TRBJ2-5; D may be TRBD1 (6 bases). The TCR was taken from a man between 18 and 35 years old with COVID-19, enrolled during active disease. Sample: peripheral blood. The CDR3 nucleotides read TGCGCCAGCAGTTTGCCGACAGGCAGCCAAGAGACCCAGTACTTC. Its translation is CASSLPTGSQETQYF.